The clone carrying this T cell receptor beta chain was picked up many times. Its antigen is as yet unknown. CDR3 length: 15 residues. V shed 3 bases, J shed 3 bases, and the junction held 4 bases outside the gene matches. The germline gives CDR1 SNHLY, CDR2 FYNNEI. RNA transcripts were the source from which TCR beta CDR3 regions were amplified. Scientists carried out first-round RT-PCR using HTBI primers and then a second-round multiplex PCR. TCRdb analysed the multiplex PCR reads with MiXCR anew, one entry per CDR3 protein. The sample has hundreds of thousands of distinct CDR3 sequences, 35% to 45% seen once. This record belongs to a study of Graves' ophthalmopathy and Graves' hyperthyroidism. Study-wide results and caveats: The model predicted ophthalmopathy progression with 70.59% sensitivity and around 72% specificity. Most expanded clonotypes in thyroid above 0.001 frequency also showed up in blood.

The sample was peripheral blood. The rearrangement uses TRBV2 and TRBJ2-5; 10 bases fit TRBD1. This clonotype was obtained from an adult man with Graves' ophthalmopathy. The CDR3 DNA follows: TGTGCCAGCAGTGACGCTGGGACAGGGGAAGAGACCCAGTACTTC. Translating it yields CASSDAGTGEETQYF.